Following are 5 T cell receptor beta chains from one sample sequenced in a study of shared clonotypes between healthy human individuals. Some clones are missing from TCRdb's copy, which holds only in-frame ones; the method was immunoSEQ multiplex PCR. The sample shows over 2 million clones, approximately 94% of them seen only once. Terminally differentiated effector memory CD45RA+ cells were excluded by CCR7 positive selection of CD45RO-negative cells. Sequencing was performed on naive CD8+ T cells sorted from blood. The receptors stem from a man younger than 35 in good health.

With regard to this clone: The same CDR3 also results from other DNA sequences found in this sample. The chain is built from TRBV27 and TRBJ1-6, with D unclear. Trimming removed 3 bases at V and 10 bases at J, with 10 bases between. Germline-derived CDR1 and CDR2 are MNHEY and SMNVEV (reference sequence). This CDR3 contains 13 residues. DNA for the CDR3: TGTGCCAGCAGTTTGTCTCCGGGATCACCCCTCCACTTT. Translating gives CASSLSPGSPLHF.

The V and J genes are TRBV29-1 and TRBJ2-7; 8 bases are a match to TRBD1. Germline trimming cut 5 bases from V and 6 bases from J; bases unmatched to any gene: 3. The germline gives CDR1 SQVTM, CDR2 ANQGSEA. The CDR3 spans 11 residues. In DNA, the CDR3 is TGCAGCGTTCACACAGGGGGCGAGCAGTACTTC. This translates into CSVHTGGEQYF.

This clone was observed once. The CDR3: CASSYSKSGELFF. The CDR3 DNA follows: TGTGCCAGCAGTTACTCGAAGTCGGGGGAGCTGTTTTTT. This chain connects TRBV6-6 to TRBJ2-2; D call uncertain. This CDR3 region has 13 residues. CDR1 and CDR2 from the germline V gene are MNHNY and SVGAGI (reference sequence). The V end was cut by 0 bases, the J end by 8 bases, with 7 bases between.

In nucleotides, the CDR3 is TGTGCCAGCAGCTTGGTTACGGTGGAGGGGCCCGTCGGAGATACGCAGTATTTT. Protein sequence: CASSLVTVEGPVGDTQYF. The chain combines TRBV5-4 with TRBJ2-3; tentatively, D is TRBD2 (6 bases). The V end was cut by 0 bases, the J end by 5 bases, with 22 bases between. The CDR3 covers 18 residues. Germline V gives CDR1 SGHNT, CDR2 YYREEE (reference sequence). The complete variable domain, with remaining parts taken from reference TRBV5-4 and TRBJ2-3, reads ETGVTQSPTHLIKTRGQQVTLRCSSQSGHNTVSWYQQALGQGPQFIFQYYREEENGRGNFPPRFSGLQFPNYSSELNVNALELDDSALYLCASSLVTVEGPVGDTQYFGPGTRLTVL.

This rearrangement joins TRBV12-5 to TRBJ1-5; D uncertain. This CDR3 has 18 amino acids. Per germline, CDR1 LGHNT and CDR2 FRNRAP. Trimming took 3 bases from V and 6 from J, leaving 24 bases between them. CDR3 sequence: CASGFLRSGLRIGQPQHF. The DNA for the CDR3 is TGTGCTAGTGGTTTCCTCCGCTCGGGGTTACGGATCGGTCAGCCCCAGCATTTT.